The TCR beta chain under discussion was sequenced for a study of technical replicates of blood from a handful of donors. Profiling relied on immunoSEQ multiplex PCR, and the TCRdb table lists in-frame clones only, not all of them. The sample yields around 100,000 clones, under 96% seen once. V dropped 1 base and J dropped 11; count of bases not matched to a gene: 7. The CDR3 covers 14 residues. Per germline, CDR1 LGHNT and CDR2 FRNRAP. This chain joins TRBV12-5 and TRBJ2-3, with 9 nucleotides matching TRBD1. What was sequenced was T cells isolated from PBMCs. The source is a human donor in good health. The CDR3 DNA sequence: TGTGCTAGTGGTTTGGACCCCGGGACAGGGATGCAGTATTTT. Encoded protein: CASGLDPGTGMQYF.